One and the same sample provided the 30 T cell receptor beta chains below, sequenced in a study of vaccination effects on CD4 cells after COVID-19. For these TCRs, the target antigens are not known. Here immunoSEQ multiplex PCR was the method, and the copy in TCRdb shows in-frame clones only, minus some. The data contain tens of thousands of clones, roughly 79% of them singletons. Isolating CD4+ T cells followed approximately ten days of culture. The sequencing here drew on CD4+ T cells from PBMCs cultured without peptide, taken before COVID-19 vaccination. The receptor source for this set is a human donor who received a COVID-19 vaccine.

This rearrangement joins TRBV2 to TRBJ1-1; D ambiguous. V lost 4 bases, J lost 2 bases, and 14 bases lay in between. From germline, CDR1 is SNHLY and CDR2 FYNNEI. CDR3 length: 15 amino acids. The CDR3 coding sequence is TGTGCCAGCAGTGTCAGTGGCATTTCAAACACTGAAGCTTTCTTT. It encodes CASSVSGISNTEAFF.

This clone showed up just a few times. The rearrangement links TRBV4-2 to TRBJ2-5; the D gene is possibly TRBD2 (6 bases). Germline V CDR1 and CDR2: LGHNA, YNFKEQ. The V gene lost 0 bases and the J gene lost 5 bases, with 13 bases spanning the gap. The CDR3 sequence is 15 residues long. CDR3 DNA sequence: TGTGCCAGCAGCCAAGAGGGAAAAGGGAGGGAGACCCAGTACTTC. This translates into CASSQEGKGRETQYF.

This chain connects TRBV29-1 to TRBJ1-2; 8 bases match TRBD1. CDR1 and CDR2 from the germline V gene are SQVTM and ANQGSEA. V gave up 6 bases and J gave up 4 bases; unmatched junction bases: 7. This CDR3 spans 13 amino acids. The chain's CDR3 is CSVAVTGGYGYTF. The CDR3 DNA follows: TGCAGCGTGGCAGTTACAGGGGGCTATGGCTACACCTTC.

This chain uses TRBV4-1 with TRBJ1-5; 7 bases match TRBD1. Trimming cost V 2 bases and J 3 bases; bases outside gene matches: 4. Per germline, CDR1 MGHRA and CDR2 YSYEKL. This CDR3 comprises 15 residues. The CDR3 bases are TGCGCCAGCAGCCAACCGGGACAGATCAATCAGCCCCAGCATTTT. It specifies CASSQPGQINQPQHF.

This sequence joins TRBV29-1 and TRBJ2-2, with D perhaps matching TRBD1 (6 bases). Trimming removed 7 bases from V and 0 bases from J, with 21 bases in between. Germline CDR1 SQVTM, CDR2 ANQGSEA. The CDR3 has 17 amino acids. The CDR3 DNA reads TGCAGCGCCCGTCCCCCGCAGGGGACCTCGAACACCGGGGAGCTGTTTTTT. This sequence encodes CSARPPQGTSNTGELFF.

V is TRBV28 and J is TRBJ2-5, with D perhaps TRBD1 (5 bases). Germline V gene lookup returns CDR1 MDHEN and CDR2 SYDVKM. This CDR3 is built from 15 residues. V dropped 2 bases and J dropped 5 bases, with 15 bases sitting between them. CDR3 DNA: TGTGCCAGCAGTTTAATTGGGGCCCCGGGCGAGACCCAGTACTTC. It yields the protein CASSLIGAPGETQYF.

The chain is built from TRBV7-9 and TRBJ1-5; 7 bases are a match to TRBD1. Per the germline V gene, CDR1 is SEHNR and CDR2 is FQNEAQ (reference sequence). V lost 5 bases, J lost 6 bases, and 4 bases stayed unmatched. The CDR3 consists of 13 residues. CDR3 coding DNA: TGTGCCAGCAGCCGTGAGGGGGCTCAGCCCCAGCATTTT. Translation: CASSREGAQPQHF.

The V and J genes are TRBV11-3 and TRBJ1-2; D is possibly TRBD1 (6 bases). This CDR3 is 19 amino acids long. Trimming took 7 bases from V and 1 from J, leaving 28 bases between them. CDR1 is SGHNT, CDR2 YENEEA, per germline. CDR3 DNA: TGTGCCAGCATCTTTCAGGGGCGAAGTGACCAAGTCATTAACTATGGCTACACCTTC. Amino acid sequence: CASIFQGRSDQVINYGYTF.

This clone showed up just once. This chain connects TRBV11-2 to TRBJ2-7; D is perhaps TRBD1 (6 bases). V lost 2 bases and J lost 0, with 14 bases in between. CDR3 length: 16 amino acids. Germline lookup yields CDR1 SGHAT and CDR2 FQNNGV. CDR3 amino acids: CASSLSRGQLSYEQYF. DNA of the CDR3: TGTGCCAGCAGCTTATCCCGAGGACAGCTCTCCTACGAGCAGTACTTC.

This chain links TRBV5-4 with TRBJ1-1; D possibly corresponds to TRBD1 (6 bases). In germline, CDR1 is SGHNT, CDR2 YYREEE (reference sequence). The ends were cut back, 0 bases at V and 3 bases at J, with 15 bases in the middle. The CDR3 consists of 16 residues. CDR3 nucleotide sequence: TGTGCCAGCAGCTTGGGGGCAGGGGATGGGGACACTGAAGCTTTCTTT. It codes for CASSLGAGDGDTEAFF.

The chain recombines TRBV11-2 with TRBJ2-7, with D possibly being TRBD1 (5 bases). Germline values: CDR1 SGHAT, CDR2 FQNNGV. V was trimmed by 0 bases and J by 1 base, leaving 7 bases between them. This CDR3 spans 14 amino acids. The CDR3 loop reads CASSLERQSYEQYF. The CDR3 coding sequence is TGTGCCAGCAGCTTAGAGAGACAGTCCTACGAGCAGTACTTC.

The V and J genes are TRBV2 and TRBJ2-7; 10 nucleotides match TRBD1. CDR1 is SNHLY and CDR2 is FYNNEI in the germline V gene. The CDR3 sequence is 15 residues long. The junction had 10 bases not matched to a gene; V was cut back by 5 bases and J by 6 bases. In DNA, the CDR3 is TGTGCCAGCAGTCCCGGACAGGGGGTTATGGGCGAGCAGTACTTC. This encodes CASSPGQGVMGEQYF.

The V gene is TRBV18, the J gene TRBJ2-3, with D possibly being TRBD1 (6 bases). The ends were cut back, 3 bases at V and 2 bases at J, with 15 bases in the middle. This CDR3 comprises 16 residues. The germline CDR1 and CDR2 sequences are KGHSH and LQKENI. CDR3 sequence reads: CASSPLQGITTDTQYF. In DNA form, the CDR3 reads TGTGCCAGCTCACCTTTACAGGGCATTACCACAGATACGCAGTATTTT.

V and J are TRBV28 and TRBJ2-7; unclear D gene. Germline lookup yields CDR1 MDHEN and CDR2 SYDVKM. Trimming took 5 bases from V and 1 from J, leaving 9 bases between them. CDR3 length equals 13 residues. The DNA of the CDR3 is TGTGCCAGCAGTCCCCCCTCTTCCTACGAGCAGTACTTC. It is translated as CASSPPSSYEQYF.

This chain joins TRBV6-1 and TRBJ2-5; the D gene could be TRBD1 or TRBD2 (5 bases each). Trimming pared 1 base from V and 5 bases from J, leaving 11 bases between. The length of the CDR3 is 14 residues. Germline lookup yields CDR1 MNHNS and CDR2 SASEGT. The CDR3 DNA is TGTGCCAGCAGTGAAGGGGGGATTGGCGAGACCCAGTACTTC. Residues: CASSEGGIGETQYF.

Written as DNA, the CDR3 is TGTGCCAGCAGCGTAGCTACCGGGACAGGGATCCACGAGCAGTACTTC. Its translation is CASSVATGTGIHEQYF. The rearrangement uses TRBV9 and TRBJ2-7, with 9 bases matching TRBD1. This CDR3 is 16 amino acids long. Germline lookup yields CDR1 SGDLS and CDR2 YYNGEE. V lost 0 bases, J lost 5 bases, and 9 bases stayed unmatched.

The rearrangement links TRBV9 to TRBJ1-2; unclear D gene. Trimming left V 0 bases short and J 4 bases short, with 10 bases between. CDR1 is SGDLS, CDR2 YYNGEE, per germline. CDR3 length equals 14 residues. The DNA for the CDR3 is TGTGCCAGCAGCGTAGAGGCAGAACCCTATGGCTACACCTTC. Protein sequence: CASSVEAEPYGYTF.

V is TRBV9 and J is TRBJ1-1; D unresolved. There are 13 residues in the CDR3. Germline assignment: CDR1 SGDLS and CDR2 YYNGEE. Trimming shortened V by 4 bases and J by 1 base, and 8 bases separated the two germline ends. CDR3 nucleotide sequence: TGTGCCAGCAGCTTTACAGAGAACACTGAAGCTTTCTTT. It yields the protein CASSFTENTEAFF.

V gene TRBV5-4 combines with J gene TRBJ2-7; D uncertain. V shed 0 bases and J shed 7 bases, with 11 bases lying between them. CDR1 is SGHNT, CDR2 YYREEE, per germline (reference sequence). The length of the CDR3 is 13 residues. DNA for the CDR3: TGTGCCAGCAGCTTGGAGGGCCTGGGGGAGCAGTACTTC. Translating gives CASSLEGLGEQYF.

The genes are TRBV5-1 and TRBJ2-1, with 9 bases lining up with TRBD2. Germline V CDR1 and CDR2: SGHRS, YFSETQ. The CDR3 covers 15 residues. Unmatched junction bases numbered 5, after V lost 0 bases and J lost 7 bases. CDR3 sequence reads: CASSLALAGGNEQFF. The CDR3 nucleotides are TGCGCCAGCAGCTTGGCACTAGCGGGTGGAAATGAGCAGTTCTTC. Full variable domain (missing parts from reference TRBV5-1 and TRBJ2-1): KAGVTQTPRYLIKTRGQQVTLSCSPISGHRSVSWYQQTPGQGLQFLFEYFSETQRNKGNFPGRFSGRQFSNSRSEMNVSTLELGDSALYLCASSLALAGGNEQFFGPGTRLTVL.

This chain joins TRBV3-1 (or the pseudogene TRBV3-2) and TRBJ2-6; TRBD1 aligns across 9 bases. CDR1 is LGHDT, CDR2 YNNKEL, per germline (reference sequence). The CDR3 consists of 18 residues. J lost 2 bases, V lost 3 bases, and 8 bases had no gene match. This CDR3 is CASSQFGQGSTGANVLTF. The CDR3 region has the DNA TGTGCCAGCAGCCAGTTTGGACAGGGGAGTACTGGGGCCAACGTCCTGACTTTC.

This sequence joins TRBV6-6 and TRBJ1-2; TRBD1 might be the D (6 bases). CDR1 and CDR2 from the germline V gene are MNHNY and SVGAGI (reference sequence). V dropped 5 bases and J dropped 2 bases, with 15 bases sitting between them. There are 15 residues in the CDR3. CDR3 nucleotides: TGTGCCAGCAGTAAGGGTCCAGGGGAAAACTATGGCTACACCTTC. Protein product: CASSKGPGENYGYTF.

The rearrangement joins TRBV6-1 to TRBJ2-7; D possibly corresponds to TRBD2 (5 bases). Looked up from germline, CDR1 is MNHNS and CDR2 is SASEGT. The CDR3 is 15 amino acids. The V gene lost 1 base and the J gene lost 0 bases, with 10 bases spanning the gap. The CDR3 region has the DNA TGTGCCAGCAGTGAAGTTCCGGGGAACTCCTACGAGCAGTACTTC. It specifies CASSEVPGNSYEQYF.

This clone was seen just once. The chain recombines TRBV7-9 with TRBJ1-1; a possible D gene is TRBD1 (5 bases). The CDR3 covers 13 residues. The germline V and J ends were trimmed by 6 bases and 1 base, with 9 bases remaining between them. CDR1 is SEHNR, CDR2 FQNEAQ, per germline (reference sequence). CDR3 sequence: CASSRGQNTEAFF. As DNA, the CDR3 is TGTGCCAGCAGTCGTGGACAGAACACTGAAGCTTTCTTT.

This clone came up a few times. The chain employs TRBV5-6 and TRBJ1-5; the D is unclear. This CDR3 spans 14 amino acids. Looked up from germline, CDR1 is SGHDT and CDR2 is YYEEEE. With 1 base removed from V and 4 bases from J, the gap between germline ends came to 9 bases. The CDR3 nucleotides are TGTGCCAGCAGCTTGAGTCGGAGAAATCAGCCCCAGCATTTT. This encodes CASSLSRRNQPQHF.

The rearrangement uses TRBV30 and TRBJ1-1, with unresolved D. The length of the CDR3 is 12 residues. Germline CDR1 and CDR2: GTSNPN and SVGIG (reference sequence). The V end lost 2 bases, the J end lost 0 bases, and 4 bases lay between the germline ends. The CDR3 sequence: CAWSLMNTEAFF. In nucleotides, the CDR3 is TGTGCCTGGAGTCTCATGAACACTGAAGCTTTCTTT.

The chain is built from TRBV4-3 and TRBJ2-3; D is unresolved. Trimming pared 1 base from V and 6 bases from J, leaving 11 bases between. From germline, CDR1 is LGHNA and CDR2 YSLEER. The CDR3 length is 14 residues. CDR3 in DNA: TGCGCCAGCAGCCAAGGGTACCATAAGGATACGCAGTATTTT. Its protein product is CASSQGYHKDTQYF.

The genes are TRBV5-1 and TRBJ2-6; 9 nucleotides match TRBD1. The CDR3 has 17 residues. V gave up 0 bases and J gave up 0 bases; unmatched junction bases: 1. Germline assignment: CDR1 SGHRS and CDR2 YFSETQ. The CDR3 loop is CASSLDRGPSGANVLTF. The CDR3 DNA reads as TGCGCCAGCAGCTTGGACAGGGGGCCCTCTGGGGCCAACGTCCTGACTTTC.

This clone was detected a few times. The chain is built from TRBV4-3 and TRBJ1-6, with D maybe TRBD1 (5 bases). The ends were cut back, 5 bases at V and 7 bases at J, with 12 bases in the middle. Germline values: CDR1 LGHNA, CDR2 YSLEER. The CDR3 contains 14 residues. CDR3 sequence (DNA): TGCGCCAGCAGCGACGGACAACGCAATTCACCCCTCCACTTT. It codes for CASSDGQRNSPLHF.

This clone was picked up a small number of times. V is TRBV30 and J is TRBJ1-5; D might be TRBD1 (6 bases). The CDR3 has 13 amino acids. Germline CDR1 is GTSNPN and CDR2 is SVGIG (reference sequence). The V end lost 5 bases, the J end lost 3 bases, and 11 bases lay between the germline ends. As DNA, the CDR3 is TGTGCCTGGGCCGGGACAAACAATCAGCCCCAGCATTTT. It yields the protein CAWAGTNNQPQHF.